The rows below give T cell receptor beta chains drawn from one sample of a study of T cells in localized non-small cell lung cancer. Sequencing used immunoSEQ multiplex PCR; TCRdb keeps in-frame clones, though not all of them. The top ten clones hold 16% of a sample with more than 1,500 clones, 20% to 25% of them seen once. This specimen consisted of lung tumor tissue, obtained before any cancer treatment. All receptors derive from a male donor older than 55 with stage II lung adenocarcinoma. CDR3s include the opening cysteine and the closing phenylalanine or tryptophan. The order of the fields is D gene, clone size, J gene, V gene, CDR3 DNA, CDR3 protein. D genes are given only for firm matches. Clone size is not always given. Where it is, it says once, few, many or a class for expanded clones.

d_call: TRBD2
clone_size: once
j_call: TRBJ2-5
v_call: TRBV5-1
cdr3_nt: TGCGCCAGCAGCTTGTTAGGTAGCGGGCAAGAGACCCAGTACTTC
cdr3_aa: CASSLLGSGQETQYF

d_call: .
clone_size: .
j_call: TRBJ2-5
v_call: TRBV23-1
cdr3_nt: TGCGCCAGCAGCCAAGATCAGGGAGAGACCCAGTACTTC
cdr3_aa: CASSQDQGETQYF

d_call: TRBD1
clone_size: few
j_call: TRBJ1-2
v_call: TRBV6-8
cdr3_nt: TGTGCCAGCAGTGCAAACACAGGGGGCGGGTGGTATGGCTACACCTTC
cdr3_aa: CASSANTGGGWYGYTF

d_call: TRBD1
clone_size: .
j_call: TRBJ2-3
v_call: TRBV25-1
cdr3_nt: TGTGCCAGCAGTGCACAGACAGGGTCAATGCAGTATTTT
cdr3_aa: CASSAQTGSMQYF

d_call: TRBD2
clone_size: medium-sized
j_call: TRBJ2-1
v_call: TRBV11-3
cdr3_nt: TGTGCCAGCAGCCAAGGAGTCCTTAGCGGGAGTCCCAATGAGCAGTTCTTC
cdr3_aa: CASSQGVLSGSPNEQFF

d_call: TRBD2
clone_size: .
j_call: TRBJ2-1
v_call: TRBV6-1
cdr3_nt: TGTGCCAGCAGTGAAGAGAAGGGGCTAGCGGACTACAATGAGCAGTTCTTC
cdr3_aa: CASSEEKGLADYNEQFF

d_call: TRBD1
clone_size: few
j_call: TRBJ2-5
v_call: TRBV14
cdr3_nt: TGTGCCAGCAGCCGACAGGGTACAGCGACCCAGTACTTC
cdr3_aa: CASSRQGTATQYF

d_call: TRBD2
clone_size: few
j_call: TRBJ2-2
v_call: TRBV6-8
cdr3_nt: TGTGCCACCCGCCCGGGACTAGCGGGAGGGCCGAACACCGGGGAGCTGTTTTTT
cdr3_aa: CATRPGLAGGPNTGELFF

d_call: TRBD1
clone_size: medium-sized
j_call: TRBJ1-5
v_call: TRBV11-3
cdr3_nt: TGTGCCAGCAGCTTAGTTAGTACAGGGGTTAATCAGCCCCAGCATTTT
cdr3_aa: CASSLVSTGVNQPQHF

d_call: .
clone_size: .
j_call: TRBJ1-5
v_call: TRBV18
cdr3_nt: TGTGCCAGCTCACCTCTAGCAGGGGATCAGCCCCAGCATTTT
cdr3_aa: CASSPLAGDQPQHF

d_call: TRBD2
clone_size: .
j_call: TRBJ2-3
v_call: TRBV6-1
cdr3_nt: TGTGCCAGCAGTGAAGCCCCGGGGGGGCCCGATACGCAGTATTTT
cdr3_aa: CASSEAPGGPDTQYF

d_call: .
clone_size: .
j_call: TRBJ2-3
v_call: TRBV6-8
cdr3_nt: TGTGCCAGCAGTGCCCGAGCAGATACGCAGTATTTT
cdr3_aa: CASSARADTQYF

d_call: TRBD1
clone_size: .
j_call: TRBJ1-2
v_call: TRBV6-8
cdr3_nt: TGTGCCAGCAGCGAATTCGGACAGGGCGGGTATGGCTACACCTTC
cdr3_aa: CASSEFGQGGYGYTF

d_call: TRBD1
clone_size: .
j_call: TRBJ1-6
v_call: TRBV11-3
cdr3_nt: TGTGCCAGCAGCTTTACAGGGGGCGCTGATAATTCACCCCTCCACTTT
cdr3_aa: CASSFTGGADNSPLHF

d_call: TRBD1
clone_size: medium-sized
j_call: TRBJ1-1
v_call: TRBV11-3
cdr3_nt: TGTGCCAGCAGCTGGACAGGGGGATCAAACACTGAAGCTTTCTTT
cdr3_aa: CASSWTGGSNTEAFF

d_call: .
clone_size: large
j_call: TRBJ2-5
v_call: TRBV6-8
cdr3_nt: TGTGCCAGCAGTTTTACGAACGGGGGACAAGAGACCCAGTACTTC
cdr3_aa: CASSFTNGGQETQYF

d_call: .
clone_size: few
j_call: TRBJ1-3
v_call: TRBV11-1
cdr3_nt: TGTGCCAGCAGCTTAATCGGCGGTGCTGGAAACACCATATATTTT
cdr3_aa: CASSLIGGAGNTIYF

d_call: TRBD1
clone_size: few
j_call: TRBJ1-5
v_call: TRBV11-3
cdr3_nt: TGTGCCAGCAGCATTGGGACAGGTAATCAGCCCCAGCATTTT
cdr3_aa: CASSIGTGNQPQHF

d_call: TRBD1
clone_size: medium-sized
j_call: TRBJ1-1
v_call: TRBV12-5
cdr3_nt: TGTGCCAGCACCACGACAGGGGTAAACACTGAAGCTTTCTTT
cdr3_aa: CASTTTGVNTEAFF

d_call: TRBD1
clone_size: medium-sized
j_call: TRBJ1-2
v_call: TRBV11-3
cdr3_nt: TGTGCCAGCAGCCCAAGCCTATTACAGGGGAGAACTAACTATGGCTACACCTTC
cdr3_aa: CASSPSLLQGRTNYGYTF

d_call: .
clone_size: once
j_call: TRBJ1-2
v_call: TRBV18
cdr3_nt: TGTGCCAGCTCACCACTGAATCAGGCCGCGGGCTACACCTTC
cdr3_aa: CASSPLNQAAGYTF

d_call: .
clone_size: few
j_call: TRBJ2-3
v_call: TRBV11-3
cdr3_nt: TGTGCCAGCAGCGCTAGTGGACAGAAGAATGTAGATACGCAGTATTTT
cdr3_aa: CASSASGQKNVDTQYF

d_call: .
clone_size: medium-sized
j_call: TRBJ2-1
v_call: TRBV9
cdr3_nt: TGTGCCAGCAGCGTAGGGCTTTGGCGGCCTGAGCAGTTCTTC
cdr3_aa: CASSVGLWRPEQFF

d_call: .
clone_size: .
j_call: TRBJ1-4
v_call: TRBV9
cdr3_nt: TGTGCCAGCAGTGGCATCCGAGGGACAAAGGAAAAACTGTTTTTT
cdr3_aa: CASSGIRGTKEKLFF

d_call: .
clone_size: few
j_call: TRBJ2-1
v_call: TRBV11-3
cdr3_nt: TGTGCCAGCAGCTTAATACCCGGGACTCTGGATGAGCAGTTCTTC
cdr3_aa: CASSLIPGTLDEQFF

d_call: TRBD2
clone_size: few
j_call: TRBJ2-1
v_call: TRBV6-7
cdr3_nt: TGTGCCAGCATGAAGACTAGCGGGGGGGCCAATGAGCAGTTCTTC
cdr3_aa: CASMKTSGGANEQFF

d_call: .
clone_size: medium-sized
j_call: TRBJ1-6
v_call: TRBV11-3
cdr3_nt: TGTGCCAGCAGCTTAAGGCAGCCTAATTCACCCCTCCACTTT
cdr3_aa: CASSLRQPNSPLHF

d_call: .
clone_size: .
j_call: TRBJ2-1
v_call: TRBV7-2
cdr3_nt: TGTGCCAGCAGCTGGGGACTTCAAAAGGAGCAGTTCTTC
cdr3_aa: CASSWGLQKEQFF

d_call: .
clone_size: .
j_call: TRBJ1-1
v_call: TRBV29-1
cdr3_nt: TGCAGCGTTGAGTCGAACGCCGGGGGCACTGAAGCTTTCTTT
cdr3_aa: CSVESNAGGTEAFF

d_call: .
clone_size: few
j_call: TRBJ1-6
v_call: TRBV6-8
cdr3_nt: TGTGCCAGCACCGGGGGTGGGAGGTCACCCCTCCACTTT
cdr3_aa: CASTGGGRSPLHF

d_call: .
clone_size: .
j_call: TRBJ1-1
v_call: TRBV6-8
cdr3_nt: TGTGCCACCTCCCGGGATATGAACACTGAAGCTTTCTTT
cdr3_aa: CATSRDMNTEAFF

d_call: .
clone_size: .
j_call: TRBJ1-1
v_call: TRBV30
cdr3_nt: TGTGCCTGGAGTTCCACGGGAGCTGAAGCTTTCTTT
cdr3_aa: CAWSSTGAEAFF

d_call: .
clone_size: few
j_call: TRBJ1-2
v_call: TRBV30
cdr3_nt: .
cdr3_aa: CAWSVFAGGTPSF

d_call: TRBD2
clone_size: .
j_call: TRBJ2-7
v_call: TRBV19
cdr3_nt: TGTGCCAGTAGTATGTTACTAGCGGGGTCCTACGAGCAGTACTTC
cdr3_aa: CASSMLLAGSYEQYF

d_call: TRBD1
clone_size: medium-sized
j_call: TRBJ1-3
v_call: TRBV11-3
cdr3_nt: TGTGCCAGCAGCTTGCAACAGGGGGCTGGAAACACCATATATTTT
cdr3_aa: CASSLQQGAGNTIYF

d_call: .
clone_size: .
j_call: TRBJ2-7
v_call: TRBV7-5
cdr3_nt: TGTGCCAGCAGCCCCCAGGGCTCCTCCTACGAGCAGTACTTC
cdr3_aa: CASSPQGSSYEQYF

d_call: .
clone_size: .
j_call: TRBJ2-7
v_call: TRBV9
cdr3_nt: TGTGCCAGCAGCTACCCGGGGGCCGAGCAGTACTTC
cdr3_aa: CASSYPGAEQYF

d_call: .
clone_size: medium-sized
j_call: TRBJ1-4
v_call: TRBV11-3
cdr3_nt: TGTGCCAGCAGCTTGTTTCGAGGGGCTAATGAAAAACTGTTTTTT
cdr3_aa: CASSLFRGANEKLFF

d_call: .
clone_size: .
j_call: TRBJ2-2
v_call: TRBV19
cdr3_nt: TGTGCCAGTAGTATATATGGGGGGGCCCTCACCGGGGAGCTGTTTTTT
cdr3_aa: CASSIYGGALTGELFF

d_call: .
clone_size: few
j_call: TRBJ2-7
v_call: TRBV14
cdr3_nt: TGTGCCAGCAGCCAGACAGGCGAGCAGTACTTC
cdr3_aa: CASSQTGEQYF

d_call: .
clone_size: medium-sized
j_call: TRBJ2-3
v_call: TRBV9
cdr3_nt: TGTGCCAGCAGCTTTCCAGCCAGCGGGTTTTCGGATACGCAGTATTTT
cdr3_aa: CASSFPASGFSDTQYF

d_call: .
clone_size: few
j_call: TRBJ2-2
v_call: TRBV6-8
cdr3_nt: TGTGCCAGCAGTTACTCCAGAATCAGGGTTGCGGGCGGGGAGCTGTTTTTT
cdr3_aa: CASSYSRIRVAGGELFF

d_call: .
clone_size: once
j_call: TRBJ1-2
v_call: TRBV25-1
cdr3_nt: TGTGCCAGCAGTTCAGCCGGACGGGACTATGGCTACACCTTC
cdr3_aa: CASSSAGRDYGYTF

d_call: TRBD1
clone_size: few
j_call: TRBJ2-3
v_call: TRBV28
cdr3_nt: TGTGCCAGCAGTTTCGGGGGAGGACAGGGGGCGCTTCAAGATACGCAGTATTTT
cdr3_aa: CASSFGGGQGALQDTQYF

d_call: .
clone_size: large
j_call: TRBJ2-5
v_call: TRBV11-3
cdr3_nt: TGTGCCAGCAGCTTAGTAGACAGCGCCCAAGAGACCCAGTACTTC
cdr3_aa: CASSLVDSAQETQYF

d_call: TRBD1
clone_size: few
j_call: TRBJ1-6
v_call: TRBV19
cdr3_nt: TGTGCCAGTAGTATAGAAGGGACAGGGGATTCACCCCTCCACTTT
cdr3_aa: CASSIEGTGDSPLHF

d_call: TRBD1
clone_size: medium-sized
j_call: TRBJ2-7
v_call: TRBV11-3
cdr3_nt: TGTGCCAGCAGCTTAACAGGGGGCGGCTACGAGCAGTACTTC
cdr3_aa: CASSLTGGGYEQYF

d_call: .
clone_size: .
j_call: TRBJ1-4
v_call: TRBV11-3
cdr3_nt: TGTGCCAGCAGCCTCGACTTGGGAGAAAATGAAAAACTGTTTTTT
cdr3_aa: CASSLDLGENEKLFF

d_call: .
clone_size: .
j_call: TRBJ2-5
v_call: TRBV18
cdr3_nt: TGTGCCAGCTCACCCACAACAGAGACCCAGTACTTC
cdr3_aa: CASSPTTETQYF

d_call: TRBD2
clone_size: .
j_call: TRBJ2-5
v_call: TRBV11-3
cdr3_nt: TGTGCCAGCAGCTTAACCGACACGGGGGGGACCCAGTACTTC
cdr3_aa: CASSLTDTGGTQYF

d_call: TRBD1
clone_size: .
j_call: TRBJ1-5
v_call: TRBV11-3
cdr3_nt: TGTGCCAGCAGCTTGGGACAGGGTGGTCAGCCCCAGCATTTT
cdr3_aa: CASSLGQGGQPQHF

d_call: .
clone_size: .
j_call: TRBJ1-2
v_call: TRBV28
cdr3_nt: TGTGCCAGCAGTCGGGGGCAGGGTAGAGATGGCTACACCTTC
cdr3_aa: CASSRGQGRDGYTF

d_call: TRBD2
clone_size: .
j_call: TRBJ2-5
v_call: TRBV29-1
cdr3_nt: TGCAGCGTCGTCGGGGGGACGAAGTGGGAGACCCAGTACTTC
cdr3_aa: CSVVGGTKWETQYF

d_call: .
clone_size: .
j_call: TRBJ1-4
v_call: TRBV30
cdr3_nt: TGTGCCTGGAGCGGGGCGTCGGCTAATGAAAAACTGTTTTTT
cdr3_aa: CAWSGASANEKLFF